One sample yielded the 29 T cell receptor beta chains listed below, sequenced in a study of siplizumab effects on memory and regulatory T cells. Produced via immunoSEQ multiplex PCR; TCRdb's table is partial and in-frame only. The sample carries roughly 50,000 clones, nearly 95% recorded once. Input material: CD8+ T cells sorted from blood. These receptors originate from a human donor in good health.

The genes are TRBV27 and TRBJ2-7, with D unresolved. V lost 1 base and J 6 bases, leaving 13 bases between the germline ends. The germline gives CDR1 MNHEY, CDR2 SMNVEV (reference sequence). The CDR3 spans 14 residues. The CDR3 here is CASSLFGSLGEQYF. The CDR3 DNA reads TGTGCCAGCAGTTTATTTGGTTCTTTGGGCGAGCAGTACTTC.

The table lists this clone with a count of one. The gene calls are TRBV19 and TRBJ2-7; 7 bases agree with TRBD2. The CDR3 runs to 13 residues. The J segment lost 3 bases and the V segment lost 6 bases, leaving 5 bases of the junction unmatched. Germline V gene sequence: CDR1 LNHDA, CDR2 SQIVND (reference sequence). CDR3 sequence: CASSRGGRYEQYF. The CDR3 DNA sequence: TGTGCCAGTAGCCGCGGGGGACGCTACGAGCAGTACTTC.

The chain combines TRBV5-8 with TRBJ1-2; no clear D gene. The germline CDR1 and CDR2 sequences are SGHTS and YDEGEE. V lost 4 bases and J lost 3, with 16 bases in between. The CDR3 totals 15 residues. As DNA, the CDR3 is TGTGCCAGCAGCACAAGAGGCAGGTGGGACTATGGCTACACCTTC. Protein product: CASSTRGRWDYGYTF.

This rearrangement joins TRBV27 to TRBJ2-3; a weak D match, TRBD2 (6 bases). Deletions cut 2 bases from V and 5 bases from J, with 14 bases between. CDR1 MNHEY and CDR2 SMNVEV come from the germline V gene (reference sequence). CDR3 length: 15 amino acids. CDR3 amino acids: CASSLGTFVGDTQYF. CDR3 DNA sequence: TGTGCCAGCAGTTTAGGGACTTTCGTTGGAGATACGCAGTATTTT.

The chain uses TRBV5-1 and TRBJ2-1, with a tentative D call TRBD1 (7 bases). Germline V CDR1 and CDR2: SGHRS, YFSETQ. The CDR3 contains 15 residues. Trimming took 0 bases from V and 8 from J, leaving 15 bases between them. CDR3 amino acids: CASSLAAGQMDEQFF. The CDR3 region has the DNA TGCGCCAGCAGCTTGGCCGCGGGACAGATGGATGAGCAGTTCTTC.

The CDR3 protein is CASSLQGNTEAFF. The CDR3 coding sequence is TGTGCCAGCAGCCTCCAGGGTAACACTGAAGCTTTCTTT. The gene calls are TRBV27 and TRBJ1-1; D is perhaps TRBD1 (5 bases). V gave up 6 bases and J gave up 2 bases, with 10 bases separating them. CDR3 length: 13 amino acids. Germline V gene sequence: CDR1 MNHEY, CDR2 SMNVEV (reference sequence).

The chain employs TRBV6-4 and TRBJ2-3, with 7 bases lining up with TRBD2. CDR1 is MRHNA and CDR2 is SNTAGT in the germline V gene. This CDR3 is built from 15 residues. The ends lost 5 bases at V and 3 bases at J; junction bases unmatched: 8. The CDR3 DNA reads TGTGCCAGCAGTCCGGCCGCGGGAGCAACAGATACGCAGTATTTT. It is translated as CASSPAAGATDTQYF.

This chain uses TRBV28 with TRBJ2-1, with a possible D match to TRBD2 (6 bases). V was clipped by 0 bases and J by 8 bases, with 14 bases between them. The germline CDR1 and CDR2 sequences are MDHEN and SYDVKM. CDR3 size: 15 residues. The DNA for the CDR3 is TGTGCCAGCAGTTTATGGGGCGGGGCGGGCGATGAGCAGTTCTTC. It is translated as CASSLWGGAGDEQFF.

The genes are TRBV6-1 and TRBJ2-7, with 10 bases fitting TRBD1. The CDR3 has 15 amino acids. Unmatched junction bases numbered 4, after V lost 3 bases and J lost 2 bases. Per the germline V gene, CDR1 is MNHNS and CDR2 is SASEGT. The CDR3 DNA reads TGTGCCAGCAGTGAGTTGGGGACAGGGGCCTACGAGCAGTACTTC. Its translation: CASSELGTGAYEQYF.

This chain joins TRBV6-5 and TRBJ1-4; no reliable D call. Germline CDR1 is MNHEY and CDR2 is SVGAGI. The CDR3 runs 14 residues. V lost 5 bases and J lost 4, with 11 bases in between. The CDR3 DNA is TGTGCCAGCAGTCTCCCGGGAAATAATGAAAAACTGTTTTTT. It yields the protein CASSLPGNNEKLFF.

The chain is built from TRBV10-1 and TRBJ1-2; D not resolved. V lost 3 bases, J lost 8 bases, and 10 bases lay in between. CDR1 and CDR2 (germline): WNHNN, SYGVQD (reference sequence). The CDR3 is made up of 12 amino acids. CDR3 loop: CASSDGARGYTF. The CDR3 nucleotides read TGCGCCAGCAGTGATGGAGCCCGCGGCTACACCTTC.

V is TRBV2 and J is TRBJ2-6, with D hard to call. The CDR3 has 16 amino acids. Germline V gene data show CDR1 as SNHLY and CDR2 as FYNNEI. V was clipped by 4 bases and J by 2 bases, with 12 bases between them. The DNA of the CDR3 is TGTGCCAGCAGTGCGCCAGGCACGGCTGGGGCCAACGTCCTGACTTTC. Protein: CASSAPGTAGANVLTF.

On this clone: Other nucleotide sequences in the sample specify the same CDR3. This CDR3 reads CASSLGTGSTGELFF. The CDR3 DNA is TGTGCCAGCAGCTTGGGGACAGGGAGCACCGGGGAGCTGTTTTTT. The chain couples TRBV7-6 to TRBJ2-2; 9 bases are shared with TRBD1. The length of the CDR3 is 15 residues. Trimming removed 3 bases from V and 4 bases from J; junction bases left unmatched: 3. Germline loops: CDR1 SGHVS, CDR2 FNYEAQ. The full variable domain, rest sourced from reference TRBV7-6 and TRBJ2-2, is GAGVSQSPRYKVTKRGQDVALRCDPISGHVSLYWYRQALGQGPEFLTYFNYEAQQDKSGLPNDRFSAERPEGSISTLTIQRTEQRDSAMYRCASSLGTGSTGELFFGEGSRLTVL.

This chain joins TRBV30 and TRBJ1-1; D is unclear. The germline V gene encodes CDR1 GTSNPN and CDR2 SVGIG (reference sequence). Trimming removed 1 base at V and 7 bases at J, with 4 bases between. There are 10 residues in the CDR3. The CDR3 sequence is CAWSESEAFF. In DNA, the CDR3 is TGTGCCTGGAGTGAGAGTGAAGCTTTCTTT.

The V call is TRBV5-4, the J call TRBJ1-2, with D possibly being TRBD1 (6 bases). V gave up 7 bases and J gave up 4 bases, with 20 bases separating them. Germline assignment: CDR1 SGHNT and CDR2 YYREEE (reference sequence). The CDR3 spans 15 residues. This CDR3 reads CASGGQGSAPYGYTF. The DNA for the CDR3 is TGTGCCAGCGGGGGACAAGGCAGCGCTCCCTATGGCTACACCTTC.

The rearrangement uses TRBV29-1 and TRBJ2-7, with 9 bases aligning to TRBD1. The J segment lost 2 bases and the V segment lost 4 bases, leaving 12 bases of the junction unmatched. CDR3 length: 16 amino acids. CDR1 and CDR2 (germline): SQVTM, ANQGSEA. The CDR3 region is CSVGSLVGTGTYEQYF. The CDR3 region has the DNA TGCAGCGTTGGGTCGTTGGTCGGGACAGGGACCTACGAGCAGTACTTC.

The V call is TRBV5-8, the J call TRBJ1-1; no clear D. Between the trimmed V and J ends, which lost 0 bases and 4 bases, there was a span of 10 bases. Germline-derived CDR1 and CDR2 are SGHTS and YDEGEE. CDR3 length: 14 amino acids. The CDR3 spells CASSLERVPTEAFF. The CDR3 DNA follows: TGTGCCAGCAGCTTGGAGAGGGTACCCACTGAAGCTTTCTTT.

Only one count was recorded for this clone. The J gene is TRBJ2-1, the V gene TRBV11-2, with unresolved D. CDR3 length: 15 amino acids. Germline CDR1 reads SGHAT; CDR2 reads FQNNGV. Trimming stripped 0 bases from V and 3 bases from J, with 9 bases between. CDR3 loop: CASSLELTVYNEQFF. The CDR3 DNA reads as TGTGCCAGCAGCTTAGAACTGACCGTCTACAATGAGCAGTTCTTC.

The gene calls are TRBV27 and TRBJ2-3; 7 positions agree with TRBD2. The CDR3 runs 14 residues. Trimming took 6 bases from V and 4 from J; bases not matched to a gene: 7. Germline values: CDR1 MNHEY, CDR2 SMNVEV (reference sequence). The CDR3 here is CASSSAGWADTQYF. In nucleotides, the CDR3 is TGTGCCAGCAGCTCAGCGGGATGGGCAGATACGCAGTATTTT.

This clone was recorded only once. CDR3 in amino acids: CASSFRPDRGLYYEQYF. Written as DNA, the CDR3 is TGTGCCAGCAGTTTCCGCCCTGACAGGGGCCTTTACTACGAGCAGTACTTC. This chain links TRBV28 with TRBJ2-7, with 8 bases identical to TRBD1. CDR1 is MDHEN, CDR2 SYDVKM, per germline. The ends lost 3 bases at V and 3 bases at J; junction bases unmatched: 13. The CDR3 is 17 residues long.

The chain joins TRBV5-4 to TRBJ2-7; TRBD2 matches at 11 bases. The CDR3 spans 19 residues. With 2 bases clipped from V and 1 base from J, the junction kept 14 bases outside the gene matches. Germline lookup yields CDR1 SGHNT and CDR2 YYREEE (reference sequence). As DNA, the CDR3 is TGTGCCAGCAGCTTAAAGTCCTTAGCGGGAGGGCCGTGGTCCTACGAGCAGTACTTC. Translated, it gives CASSLKSLAGGPWSYEQYF.

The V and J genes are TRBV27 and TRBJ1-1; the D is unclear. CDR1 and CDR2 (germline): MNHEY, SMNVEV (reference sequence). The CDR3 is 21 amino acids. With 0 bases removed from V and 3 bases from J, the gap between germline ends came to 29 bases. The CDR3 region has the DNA TGTGCCAGCAGTTTATCCCCCCCTCCCCAAGGGCCCGGAGCGTTAGACACTGAAGCTTTCTTT. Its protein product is CASSLSPPPQGPGALDTEAFF.

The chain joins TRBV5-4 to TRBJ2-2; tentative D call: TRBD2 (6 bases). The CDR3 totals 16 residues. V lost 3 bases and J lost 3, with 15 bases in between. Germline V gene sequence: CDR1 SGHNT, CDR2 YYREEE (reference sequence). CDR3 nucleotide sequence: TGTGCCAGCAGCTGGGGGACTTCGAGGGACACCGGGGAGCTGTTTTTT. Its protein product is CASSWGTSRDTGELFF.

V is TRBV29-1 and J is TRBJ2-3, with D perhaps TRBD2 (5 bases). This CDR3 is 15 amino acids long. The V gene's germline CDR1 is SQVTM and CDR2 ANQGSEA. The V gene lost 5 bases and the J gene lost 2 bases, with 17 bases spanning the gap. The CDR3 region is CSVTLPSDYTDTQYF. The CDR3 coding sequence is TGCAGCGTTACATTGCCCAGCGACTACACAGATACGCAGTATTTT.

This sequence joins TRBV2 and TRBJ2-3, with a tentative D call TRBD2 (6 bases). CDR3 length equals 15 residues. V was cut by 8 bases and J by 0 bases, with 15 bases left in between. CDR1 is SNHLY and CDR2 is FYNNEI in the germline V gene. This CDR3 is CASGRRGTSTDTQYF. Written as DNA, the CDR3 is TGTGCCAGCGGCCGACGCGGGACTAGCACAGATACGCAGTATTTT.

This CDR3 reads CASSGTNAYEQYF. The CDR3 DNA follows: TGTGCCAGCTCCGGGACTAACGCCTACGAGCAGTACTTC. The chain combines TRBV13 with TRBJ2-7, with 7 bases lining up with TRBD2. Germline trimming cut 8 bases from V and 2 bases from J; bases unmatched to any gene: 6. Germline V gene data show CDR1 as PRHDT and CDR2 as FYEKMQ (reference sequence). The CDR3 length is 13 residues.

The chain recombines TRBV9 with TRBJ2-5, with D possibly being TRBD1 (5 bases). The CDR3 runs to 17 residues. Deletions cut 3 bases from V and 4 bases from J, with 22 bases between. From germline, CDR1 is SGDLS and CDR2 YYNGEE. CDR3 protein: CASSDGASARIRETQYF. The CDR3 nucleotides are TGTGCCAGCAGCGATGGGGCATCAGCCCGGATTCGAGAGACCCAGTACTTC.

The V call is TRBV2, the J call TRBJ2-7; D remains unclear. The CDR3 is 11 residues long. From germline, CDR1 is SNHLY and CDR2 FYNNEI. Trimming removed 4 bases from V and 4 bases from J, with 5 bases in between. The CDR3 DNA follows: TGTGCCAGCAGTGTATCATACGAGCAGTACTTC. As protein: CASSVSYEQYF. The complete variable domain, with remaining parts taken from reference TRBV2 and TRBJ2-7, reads EPEVTQTPSHQVTQMGQEVILRCVPISNHLYFYWYRQILGQKVEFLVSFYNNEISEKSEIFDDQFSVERPDGSNFTLKIRSTKLEDSAMYFCASSVSYEQYFGPGTRLTVT.

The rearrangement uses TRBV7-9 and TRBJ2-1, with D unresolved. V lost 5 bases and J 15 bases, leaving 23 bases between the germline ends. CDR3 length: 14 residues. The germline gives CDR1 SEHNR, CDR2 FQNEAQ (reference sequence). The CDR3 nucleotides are TGTGCCAGCAGCCCCCGACCCTCGACCGAAGAACGGTTCTTC. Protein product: CASSPRPSTEERFF.